Presented here are 17 T cell receptor beta chains from one specimen sequenced in a study of shared clonotypes between healthy human individuals. Clones were read by immunoSEQ multiplex PCR, and TCRdb kept only the in-frame ones, dropping some. The sample holds millions of clones, about 94% seen once. CD8 cells classed as naive were CD45RO-negative and positively selected for CCR7, excluding terminally differentiated effector memory CD45RA+ cells. The sequenced material came from naive CD8+ T cells sorted from blood. The receptors here all came from a man between 18 and 35 years old in good health.

The chain uses TRBV28 and TRBJ2-7; D tentatively reads TRBD1 or TRBD2 (5 bases each). Trimming left V 3 bases short and J 6 bases short, with 12 bases between. This CDR3 has 13 amino acids. The germline gives CDR1 MDHEN, CDR2 SYDVKM. CDR3 DNA: TGTGCCAGCAGTTTGCTAGGGACCGTCGAGCAGTACTTC. Its translation: CASSLLGTVEQYF. Full variable domain (missing parts from reference TRBV28 and TRBJ2-7): DVKVTQSSRYLVKRTGEKVFLECVQDMDHENMFWYRQDPGLGLRLIYFSYDVKMKEKGDIPEGYSVSREKKERFSLILESASTNQTSMYLCASSLLGTVEQYFGPGTRLTVT.

J is TRBJ2-6 and V is TRBV2; D is possibly TRBD1 or TRBD2 (5 bases each). The CDR3 totals 16 residues. Per germline, CDR1 SNHLY and CDR2 FYNNEI. V lost 3 bases, J lost 2 bases, and 11 bases lay in between. CDR3 sequence (DNA): TGTGCCAGCAGTGATTATCGGGGCGCTGGGGCCAACGTCCTGACTTTC. This translates into CASSDYRGAGANVLTF.

Here the CDR3 reads CASSQGQSTYEQYF. The CDR3 nucleotides read TGTGCCAGCAGCCAGGGACAGTCGACCTACGAGCAGTACTTC. The chain has TRBV5-6 and TRBJ2-7; 7 nucleotides align to TRBD1. The germline CDR1 and CDR2 sequences are SGHDT and YYEEEE. V shed 4 bases and J 2 bases; nucleotides not matched to a gene: 6. This CDR3 comprises 14 residues.

This chain joins TRBV9 and TRBJ2-5, with D possibly being TRBD1 or TRBD2 (5 bases each). CDR3 size: 15 residues. With 0 bases removed from V and 2 bases from J, the gap between germline ends came to 11 bases. In germline, CDR1 is SGDLS, CDR2 YYNGEE. CDR3 in DNA: TGTGCCAGCAGCGTAGAGGGGACGGATCAAGAGACCCAGTACTTC. It encodes CASSVEGTDQETQYF.

A note on this clone: Other nucleotide sequences in the sample specify the same CDR3. The V gene is TRBV7-9, the J gene TRBJ2-7; D is ambiguous. V shed 1 base and J shed 4 bases, with 5 bases lying between them. Germline-derived CDR1 and CDR2 are SEHNR and FQNEAQ (reference sequence). This CDR3 is built from 12 residues. As DNA, the CDR3 is TGTGCCAGCAGCTTAGGCAAATACGAGCAGTACTTC. Translation: CASSLGKYEQYF.

V is TRBV21-1 and J is TRBJ1-5; the table assigns TRBD1, which was not confirmed against the DNA. TRBV21-1 is labeled a pseudogene. CDR3 length: 15 amino acids. CDR3 DNA sequence: TGTGCCAGCAGCAAAGCTGCCAGGGCCTCGAACTTCTTACATTTT. Its protein is CASSKAARASNFLHF.

The chain has TRBV4-3 and TRBJ2-7; D is unclear. From germline, CDR1 is LGHNA and CDR2 YSLEER. V lost 0 bases and J lost 3, with 9 bases in between. CDR3 length: 14 residues. CDR3 DNA sequence: TGCGCCAGCAGCCAAGACTACGGAAACTACGAGCAGTACTTC. Amino acids: CASSQDYGNYEQYF.

The chain uses TRBV27 and TRBJ2-1, with TRBD2 matching 8 bases. Trimming removed 5 bases from V and 9 bases from J; junction bases left unmatched: 9. From germline, CDR1 is MNHEY and CDR2 SMNVEV (reference sequence). The CDR3 runs to 14 residues. The CDR3 region is CASSAGTRGSEQFF. The CDR3 region has the DNA TGTGCCAGCAGTGCGGGGACTAGGGGGAGTGAGCAGTTCTTC.

This chain uses TRBV5-1 with TRBJ2-3; D not resolved. CDR1 and CDR2 (germline): SGHRS, YFSETQ. V gave up 6 bases and J gave up 0 bases, with 8 bases separating them. CDR3 length: 13 residues. The CDR3 coding sequence is TGCGCCAGCATTCAGCCTAGCACAGATACGCAGTATTTT. Translated, it gives CASIQPSTDTQYF.

V usage is TRBV30 and J usage is TRBJ1-2, with D uncertain. V lost 4 bases and J lost 8, with 14 bases in between. The CDR3 loop spans 12 amino acids. The germline gives CDR1 GTSNPN, CDR2 SVGIG (reference sequence). The CDR3 DNA follows: TGTGCCTGGACCGTCGGACCCTTGGGCTACACCTTC. Translation: CAWTVGPLGYTF.

V is TRBV13 and J is TRBJ2-5; TRBD2 aligns across 7 bases. The V gene end was trimmed by 4 bases and the J gene end by 4 bases; junction bases not matched to a gene: 9. CDR3 size: 15 residues. CDR1 PRHDT and CDR2 FYEKMQ come from the germline V gene (reference sequence). The CDR3 here is CASSSGGLGGETQYF. CDR3 in DNA: TGTGCCAGCAGCTCGGGGGGACTGGGAGGAGAGACCCAGTACTTC.

This chain connects TRBV9 to TRBJ2-1, with D possibly being TRBD2 (6 bases). The CDR3 length is 16 residues. Germline loops: CDR1 SGDLS, CDR2 YYNGEE. Deletions cut 0 bases from V and 4 bases from J, with 14 bases between. The chain's CDR3 is CASSVGGVPDYNEQFF. CDR3 DNA: TGTGCCAGCAGCGTAGGCGGGGTCCCCGATTACAATGAGCAGTTCTTC.

V is TRBV4-1 and J is TRBJ1-1, with 8 bases matching TRBD1. The CDR3 spans 15 residues. The ends lost 4 bases at V and 1 base at J; junction bases unmatched: 5. Germline V gene sequence: CDR1 MGHRA, CDR2 YSYEKL. DNA for the CDR3: TGCGCCAGCAGCCGGCTTGGGACAGGGAACACTGAAGCTTTCTTT. It yields the protein CASSRLGTGNTEAFF.

This rearrangement joins TRBV27 to TRBJ2-7, with 10 bases matching TRBD2. The CDR3 is 15 amino acids. CDR1 is MNHEY and CDR2 is SMNVEV in the germline V gene (reference sequence). V lost 6 bases, J lost 6 bases, and 11 bases stayed unmatched. This CDR3 reads CASSPLSGRPGEQYF. The CDR3 DNA is TGTGCCAGCAGCCCTCTTAGCGGGAGGCCTGGCGAGCAGTACTTC.

V usage is TRBV19 and J usage is TRBJ2-7; TRBD1 aligns across 10 bases. The germline V gene encodes CDR1 LNHDA and CDR2 SQIVND (reference sequence). CDR3 length: 16 amino acids. The V segment lost 0 bases and the J segment 5 bases; nucleotides outside the gene matches: 7. For the CDR3, the DNA is TGTGCCAGTAGTATAGATATTCGACAGGGGGCTGACGAGCAGTACTTC. Protein product: CASSIDIRQGADEQYF. Full variable domain (remainder filled in from reference TRBV19 and TRBJ2-7): DGGITQSPKYLFRKEGQNVTLSCEQNLNHDAMYWYRQDPGQGLRLIYYSQIVNDFQKGDIAEGYSVSREKKESFPLTVTSAQKNPTAFYLCASSIDIRQGADEQYFGPGTRLTVT.

The count of this clone is one. The chain combines TRBV2 with TRBJ2-7; D is unclear. From germline, CDR1 is SNHLY and CDR2 FYNNEI. The CDR3 loop spans 10 amino acids. Trimming stripped 6 bases from V and 3 bases from J, with 3 bases between. CDR3 amino acids: CASRIYEQYF. DNA for the CDR3: TGTGCCAGCAGAATCTACGAGCAGTACTTC.

The chain has TRBV6-5 and TRBJ2-2, with 11 bases matching TRBD2. The germline V gene encodes CDR1 MNHEY and CDR2 SVGAGI. The V gene end was trimmed by 2 bases and the J gene end by 5 bases; junction bases not matched to a gene: 4. The CDR3 is 16 amino acids. CDR3 residues: CASSYIVAGGTGELFF. CDR3 in DNA: TGTGCCAGCAGTTACATTGTAGCGGGAGGGACCGGGGAGCTGTTTTTT.